What follows is one TCR beta chain and its context. This clone was recorded only once. No antigen is known for it. There are no base qualities to consult, and no much larger clone falls within one base. The entry originates in a study of blood T cell repertoires in COVID-19 (dated by TCRdb to 2018 to 2021). As for the study more broadly: Samples from collaborators originated in the United States, Italy and Spain and spanned both the acute and convalescent phases of COVID-19. The material from the prospective study consisted of cDNA or gDNA derived from T cells, B-cell-depleted T cells, or PBMCs. The dataset comprised deeply sampled blood TCRbeta repertoires from subjects exposed to, actively infected with, or recovered from COVID-19. The repertoires were made available in a free public database intended to serve as a resource for research on the immune response to SARS-CoV-2. The samples were drawn from the first 160 participants of the ongoing ImmuneRACE study and from over a thousand subjects provided by 6 global collaborators. The sample metadata nearly always contained a de-identified subject ID, COVID-19 status, age in years and sex. Where available, HLA class I and class II types were obtained from metadata supplied by the sample provider rather than from assay-based typing. Broad study findings and their caveats: Clinical and demographic metadata were provided uncurated, with the amount varying by source and participant.

The germline V and J ends show losses of 3 bases and 9 bases respectively, and no gene match explains 8 bases of the junction. Including cysteine and phenylalanine, the CDR3 has 13 amino acids. CDR3 DNA only is kept here, 39 bases in frame from base 1. From a lookup of the germline V gene (reference sequence), CDR1 and CDR2 are DFQATT and SNEGSKA. Each collaborating institution followed its own protocols to collect whole blood in K2EDTA tubes. For TCRbeta analysis, collaborator samples were shipped as frozen whole blood, as isolated PBMCs, or as DNA extracted from either sample type. TCRbeta CDR3 regions were amplified from genomic DNA using the immunoSEQ Assay, a bias-controlled multiplex PCR. The authors processed their data as follows. The number of nucleated cells in each sample was estimated from the amplification of reference gene primers within the assay. To quantify the absolute abundance of each unique TCRbeta CDR3 rearrangement, sequence reads were collapsed and filtered. For each sample, productive Simpson clonality was calculated by taking the square root of Simpson's diversity index across productive rearrangements. TCRdb holds this immuneACCESS table with in-frame rearrangements only. Some clones are missing; in checked studies, unresolved V genes explain under half, and the rest has no known cause. V and J calls and clone size come straight from that table; D and trimming were deduced from the DNA. Within this sample are tens of thousands of clones, with approximately 88% of them counted one time only. The ten largest clones take up 4.5% to 6% of the sample.

The chain is made from TRBV20-1 and TRBJ2-7, with 10 central nucleotides matching TRBD2. The TCR was taken from a human donor in a cohort sampled during active COVID-19. The sequencing input was peripheral blood. The base sequence is TGCAGTGCTAGTTCGCCTAGCGGGGGTACGCAGTACTTC. The translation is CSASSPSGGTQYF.